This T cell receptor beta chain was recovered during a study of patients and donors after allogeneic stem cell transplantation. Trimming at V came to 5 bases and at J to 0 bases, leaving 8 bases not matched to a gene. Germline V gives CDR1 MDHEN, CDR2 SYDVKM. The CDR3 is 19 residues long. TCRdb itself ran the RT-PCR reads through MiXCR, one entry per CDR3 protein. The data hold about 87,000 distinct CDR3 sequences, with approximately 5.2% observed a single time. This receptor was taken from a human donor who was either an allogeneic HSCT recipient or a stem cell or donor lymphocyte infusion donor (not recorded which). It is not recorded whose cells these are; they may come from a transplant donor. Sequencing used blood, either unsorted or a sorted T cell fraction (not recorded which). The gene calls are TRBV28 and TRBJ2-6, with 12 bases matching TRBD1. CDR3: CASSRDRGPVLSGANVLTF. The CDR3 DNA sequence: TGTGCCAGCAGTCGGGACAGGGGGCCCGTACTCTCTGGGGCCAACGTCCTGACTTTC.